This TCR beta chain was sequenced in a study of blood T cells in healthy people across ages. This clonotype appeared a few times. The length of the CDR3 is 18 residues. Trimming shortened V by 2 bases and J by 0 bases, and 19 bases separated the two germline ends. Germline V gene lookup returns CDR1 SEHNR and CDR2 FQNEAQ (reference sequence). A sample-barcoded 5' primer and a J-beta primer mix were used in a second PCR of about 7 to 12 cycles. MiXCR, applied by TCRdb to the 5' RACE reads, yields one record per CDR3 protein. The data hold 1 million or so distinct CDR3 sequences, with 20% to 25% observed a single time. The same data also contributed to another study, on T cells of mothers and their children. From that second work: The entire RNA extract went into cDNA synthesis at about 1.5 ug per 15 ul.

The specimen sequenced was blood. The TCR originated in a girl aged 2 to 9 in good health. The rearrangement joins TRBV7-9 to TRBJ1-2, with D uncertain. CDR3 DNA: TGTGCCAGCAGCTTACTCCCTTCCCCTACAGCCTCTAACTATGGCTACACCTTC. Its translation is CASSLLPSPTASNYGYTF.